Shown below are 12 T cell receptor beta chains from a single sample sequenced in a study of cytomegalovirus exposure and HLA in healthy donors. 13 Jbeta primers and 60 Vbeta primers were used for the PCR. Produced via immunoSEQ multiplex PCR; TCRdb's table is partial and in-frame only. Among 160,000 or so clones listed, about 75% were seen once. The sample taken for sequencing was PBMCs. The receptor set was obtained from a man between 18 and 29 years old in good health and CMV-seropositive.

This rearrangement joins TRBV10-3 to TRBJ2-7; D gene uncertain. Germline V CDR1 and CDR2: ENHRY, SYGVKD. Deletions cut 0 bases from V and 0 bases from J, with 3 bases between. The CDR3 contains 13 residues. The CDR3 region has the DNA TGTGCCATCAGTGAGTCTAGCTCCTACGAGCAGTACGTC. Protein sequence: CAISESSSYEQYV.

This chain's CDR3 is CASSPGGGQIISSTDTQYF. The CDR3 DNA reads TGTGCCAGCAGCCCCGGGGGGGGACAAATCATTTCTAGCACAGATACGCAGTATTTT. The J gene is TRBJ2-3, the V gene TRBV5-4, with 8 bases identical to TRBD2. This CDR3 comprises 19 residues. Unmatched junction bases numbered 16, after V lost 4 bases and J lost 0 bases. Germline V lookup: CDR1 SGHNT, CDR2 YYREEE (reference sequence).

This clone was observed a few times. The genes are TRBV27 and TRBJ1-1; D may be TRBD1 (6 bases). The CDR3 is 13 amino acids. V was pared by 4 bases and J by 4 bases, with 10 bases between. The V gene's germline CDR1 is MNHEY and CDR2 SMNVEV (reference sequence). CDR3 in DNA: TGTGCCAGCAGTTATAAACAGGGCACTGAAGCTTTCTTT. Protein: CASSYKQGTEAFF.

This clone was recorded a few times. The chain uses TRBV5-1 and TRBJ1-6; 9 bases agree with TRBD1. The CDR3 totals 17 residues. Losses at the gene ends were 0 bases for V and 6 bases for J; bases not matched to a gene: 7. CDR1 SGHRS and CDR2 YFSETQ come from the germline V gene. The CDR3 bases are TGCGCCAGCAGCTTGGATGGGGACAGGGCAATTAATTCACCCCTCCACTTT. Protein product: CASSLDGDRAINSPLHF.

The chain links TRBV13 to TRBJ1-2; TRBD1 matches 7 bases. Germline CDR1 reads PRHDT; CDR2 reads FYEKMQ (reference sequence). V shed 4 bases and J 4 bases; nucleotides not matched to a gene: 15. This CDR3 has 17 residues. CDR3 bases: TGTGCCAGCAGCTCAAAATACAGGGGAACTAACTTCTATGGCTACACCTTC. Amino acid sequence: CASSSKYRGTNFYGYTF.

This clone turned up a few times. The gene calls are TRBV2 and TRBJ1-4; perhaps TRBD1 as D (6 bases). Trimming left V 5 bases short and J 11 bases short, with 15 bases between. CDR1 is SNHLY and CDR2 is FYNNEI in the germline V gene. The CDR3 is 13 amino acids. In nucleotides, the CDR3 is TGTGCCAGCAGTCTACAGGGTAGGACGAAACTGTTTTTT. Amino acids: CASSLQGRTKLFF.

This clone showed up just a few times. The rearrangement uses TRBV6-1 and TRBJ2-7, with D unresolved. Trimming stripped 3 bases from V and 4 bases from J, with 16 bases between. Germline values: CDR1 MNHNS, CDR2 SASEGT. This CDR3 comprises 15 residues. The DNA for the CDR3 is TGTGCCAGCAGTGATGCATCAGGATCCTTTTACGAGCAGTACGTC. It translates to CASSDASGSFYEQYV.

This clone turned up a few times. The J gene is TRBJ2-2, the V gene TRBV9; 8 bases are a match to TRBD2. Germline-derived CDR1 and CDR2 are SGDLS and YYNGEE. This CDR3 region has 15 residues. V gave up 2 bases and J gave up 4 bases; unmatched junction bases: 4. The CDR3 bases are TGTGCCAGCAGCGTTACGGGGGGGCCCACCGGGGAGCTGTTTTTT. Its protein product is CASSVTGGPTGELFF.

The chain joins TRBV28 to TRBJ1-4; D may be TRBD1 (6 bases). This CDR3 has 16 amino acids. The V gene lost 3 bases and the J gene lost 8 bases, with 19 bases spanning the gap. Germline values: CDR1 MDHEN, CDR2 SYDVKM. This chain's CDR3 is CASSFGGRGGEEKLFF. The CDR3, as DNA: TGTGCCAGCAGTTTTGGGGGCAGGGGTGGAGAAGAAAAACTGTTTTTT.

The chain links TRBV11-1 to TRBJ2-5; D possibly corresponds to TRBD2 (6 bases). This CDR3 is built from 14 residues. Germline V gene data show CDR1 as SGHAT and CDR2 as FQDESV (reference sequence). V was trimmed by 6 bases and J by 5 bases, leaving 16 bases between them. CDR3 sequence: CASRLGSGGETQYF. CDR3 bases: TGTGCCAGCAGGCTCGGGTCAGGAGGGGAGACCCAGTACTTC.

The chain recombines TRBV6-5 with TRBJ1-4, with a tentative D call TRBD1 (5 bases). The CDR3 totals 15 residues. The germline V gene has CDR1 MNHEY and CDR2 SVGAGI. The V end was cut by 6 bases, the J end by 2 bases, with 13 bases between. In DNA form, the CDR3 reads TGTGCCAGCAGACTGCGGGGGGTGACTAATGAAAAACTGTTTTTT. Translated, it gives CASRLRGVTNEKLFF.

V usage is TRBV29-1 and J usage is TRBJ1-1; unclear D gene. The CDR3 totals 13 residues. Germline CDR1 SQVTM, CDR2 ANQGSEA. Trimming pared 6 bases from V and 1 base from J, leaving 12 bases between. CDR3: CSVGGGSNTEAFF. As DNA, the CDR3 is TGCAGCGTGGGTGGAGGGTCGAACACTGAAGCTTTCTTT.